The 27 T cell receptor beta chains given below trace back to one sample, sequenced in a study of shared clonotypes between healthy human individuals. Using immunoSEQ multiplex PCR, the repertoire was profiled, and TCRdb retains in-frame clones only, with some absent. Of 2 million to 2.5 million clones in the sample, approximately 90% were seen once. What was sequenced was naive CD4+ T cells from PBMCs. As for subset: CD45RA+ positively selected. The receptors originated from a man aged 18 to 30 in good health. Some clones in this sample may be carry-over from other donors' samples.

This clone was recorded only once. CDR3 sequence (DNA): TGTGCCAGCAGTTTCTCCGGGACAGGGCTCTACGAGCAGTACTTC. Protein sequence: CASSFSGTGLYEQYF. The rearrangement links TRBV28 to TRBJ2-7, with 9 bases aligning to TRBD1. The CDR3 is made up of 15 amino acids. Germline lookup yields CDR1 MDHEN and CDR2 SYDVKM. V was clipped by 3 bases and J by 3 bases; unmatched bases: 6.

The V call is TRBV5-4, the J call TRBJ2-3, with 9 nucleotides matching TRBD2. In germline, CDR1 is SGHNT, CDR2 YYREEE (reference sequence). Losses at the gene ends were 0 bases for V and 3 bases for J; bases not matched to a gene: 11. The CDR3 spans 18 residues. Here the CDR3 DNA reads TGTGCCAGCAGCTTGGAGATCCTAGCGGGAATTGCGACAGATACGCAGTATTTT. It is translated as CASSLEILAGIATDTQYF.

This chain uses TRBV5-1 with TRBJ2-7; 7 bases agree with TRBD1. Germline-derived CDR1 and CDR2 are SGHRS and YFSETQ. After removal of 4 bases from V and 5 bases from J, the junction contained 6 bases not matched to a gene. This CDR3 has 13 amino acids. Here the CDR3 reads CASSVTGIHEQYF. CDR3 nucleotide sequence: TGCGCCAGCAGCGTGACAGGGATCCACGAGCAGTACTTC.

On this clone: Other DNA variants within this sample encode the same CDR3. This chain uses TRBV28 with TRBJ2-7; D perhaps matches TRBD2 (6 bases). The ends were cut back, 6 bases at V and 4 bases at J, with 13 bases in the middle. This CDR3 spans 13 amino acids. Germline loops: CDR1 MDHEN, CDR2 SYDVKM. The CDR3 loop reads CASSSPGGYEQYF. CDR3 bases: TGTGCCAGCAGCTCCCCCGGGGGTTACGAGCAGTACTTC.

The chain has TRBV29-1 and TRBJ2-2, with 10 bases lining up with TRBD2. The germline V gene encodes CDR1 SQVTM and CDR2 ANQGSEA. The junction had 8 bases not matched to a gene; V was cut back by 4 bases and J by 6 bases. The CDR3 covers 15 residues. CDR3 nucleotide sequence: TGCAGCGTTGCCGGAGTAGCGGGAGGCGCCGGGGAGCTGTTTTTT. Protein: CSVAGVAGGAGELFF.

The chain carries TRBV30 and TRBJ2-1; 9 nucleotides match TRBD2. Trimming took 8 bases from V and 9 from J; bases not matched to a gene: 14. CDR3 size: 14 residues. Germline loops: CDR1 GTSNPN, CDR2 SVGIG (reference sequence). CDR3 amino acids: CAASGTSLVGEQFF. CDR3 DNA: TGTGCCGCATCCGGGACTAGCTTAGTTGGTGAGCAGTTCTTC.

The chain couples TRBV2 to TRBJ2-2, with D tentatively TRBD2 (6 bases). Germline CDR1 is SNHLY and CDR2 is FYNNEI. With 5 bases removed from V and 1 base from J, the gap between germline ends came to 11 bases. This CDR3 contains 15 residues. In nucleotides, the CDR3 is TGTGCCAGCAGTTTATACGGGAGGAACACCGGGGAGCTGTTTTTT. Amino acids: CASSLYGRNTGELFF.

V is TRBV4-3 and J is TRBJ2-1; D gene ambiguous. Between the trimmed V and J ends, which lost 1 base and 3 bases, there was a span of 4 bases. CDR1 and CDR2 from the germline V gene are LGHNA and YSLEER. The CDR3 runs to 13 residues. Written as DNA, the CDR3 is TGCGCCAGCAGCCAAGTTTACTACAATGAGCAGTTCTTC. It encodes CASSQVYYNEQFF.

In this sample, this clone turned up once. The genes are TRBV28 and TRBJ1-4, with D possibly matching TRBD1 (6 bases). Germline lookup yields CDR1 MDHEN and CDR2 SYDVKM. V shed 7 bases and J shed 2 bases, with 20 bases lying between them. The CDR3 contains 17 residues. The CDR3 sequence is CASKYREGSGTNEKLFF. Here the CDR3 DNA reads TGTGCCAGCAAGTACAGGGAGGGGTCGGGGACTAATGAAAAACTGTTTTTT.

The CDR3 spells CASNAGALPYF. In DNA, the CDR3 is TGTGCCAGCAACGCAGGGGCCCTCCCGTACTTC. The chain recombines TRBV28 with TRBJ2-7; a weak D match, TRBD1 (6 bases). CDR1 MDHEN and CDR2 SYDVKM come from the germline V gene. CDR3 length equals 11 residues. Trimming cost V 7 bases and J 12 bases, with 16 bases left between them. Combining the CDR3 with reference TRBV28 and TRBJ2-7 gives the whole variable domain DVKVTQSSRYLVKRTGEKVFLECVQDMDHENMFWYRQDPGLGLRLIYFSYDVKMKEKGDIPEGYSVSREKKERFSLILESASTNQTSMYLCASNAGALPYFGPGTRLTVT.

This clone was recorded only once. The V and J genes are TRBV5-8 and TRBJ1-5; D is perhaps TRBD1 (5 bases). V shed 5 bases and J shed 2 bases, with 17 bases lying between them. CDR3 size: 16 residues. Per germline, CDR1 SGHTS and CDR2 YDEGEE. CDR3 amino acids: CASSSRRGVGNQPQHF. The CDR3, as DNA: TGTGCCAGCAGTTCGAGGAGGGGAGTGGGCAATCAGCCCCAGCATTTT.

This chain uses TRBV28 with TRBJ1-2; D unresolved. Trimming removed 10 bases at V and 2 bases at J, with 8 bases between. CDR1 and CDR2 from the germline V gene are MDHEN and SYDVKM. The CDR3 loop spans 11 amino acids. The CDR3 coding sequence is TGTGCCATCCTCGGAAACTATGGCTACACCTTC. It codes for CAILGNYGYTF.

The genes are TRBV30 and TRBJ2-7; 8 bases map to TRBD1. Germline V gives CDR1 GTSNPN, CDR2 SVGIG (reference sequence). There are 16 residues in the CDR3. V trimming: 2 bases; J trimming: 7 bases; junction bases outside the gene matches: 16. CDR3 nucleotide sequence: TGTGCCTGGAGTCGATCCCCTGGACAGGGCTTGAAAGAGCAGTACTTC. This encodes CAWSRSPGQGLKEQYF.

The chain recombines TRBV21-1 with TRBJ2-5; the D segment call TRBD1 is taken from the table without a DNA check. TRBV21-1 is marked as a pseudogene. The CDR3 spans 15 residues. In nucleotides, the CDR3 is TGTGCCAGCAGCCCGCACCGGGACAGGGCAGAGACCCAGTACTTC. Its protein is CASSPHRDRAETQYF.

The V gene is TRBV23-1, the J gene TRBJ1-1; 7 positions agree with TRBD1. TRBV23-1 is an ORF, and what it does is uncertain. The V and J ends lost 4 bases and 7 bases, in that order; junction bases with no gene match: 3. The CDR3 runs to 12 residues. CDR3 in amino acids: CASSPGGGEAFF. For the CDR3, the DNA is TGCGCCAGCAGTCCAGGGGGGGGTGAAGCTTTCTTT.

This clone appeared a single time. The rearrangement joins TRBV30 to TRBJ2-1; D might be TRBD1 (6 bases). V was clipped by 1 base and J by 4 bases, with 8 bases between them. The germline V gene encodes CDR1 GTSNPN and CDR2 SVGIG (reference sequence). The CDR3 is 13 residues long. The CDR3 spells CAWSEGQYNEQFF. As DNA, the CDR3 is TGTGCCTGGAGTGAAGGACAGTACAATGAGCAGTTCTTC.

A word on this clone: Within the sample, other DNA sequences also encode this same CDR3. The CDR3 DNA follows: TGTGCCACCAGCAGAGTCAGGGAGAAACTGTTTTTT. Protein product: CATSRVREKLFF. V gene TRBV15 combines with J gene TRBJ1-4, with a possible D match to TRBD1 (5 bases). CDR1 and CDR2 from the germline V gene are LNHNV and YYDKDF (reference sequence). The germline V and J ends were trimmed by 1 base and 11 bases, with 8 bases remaining between them. The CDR3 has 12 residues.

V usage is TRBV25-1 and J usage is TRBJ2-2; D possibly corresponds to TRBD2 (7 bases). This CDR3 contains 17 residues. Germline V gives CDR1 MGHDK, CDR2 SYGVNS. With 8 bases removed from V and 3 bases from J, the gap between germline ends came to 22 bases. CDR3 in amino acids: CASDSRREGGDTGELFF. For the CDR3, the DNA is TGTGCCAGCGATTCCAGGCGAGAGGGGGGGGACACCGGGGAGCTGTTTTTT.

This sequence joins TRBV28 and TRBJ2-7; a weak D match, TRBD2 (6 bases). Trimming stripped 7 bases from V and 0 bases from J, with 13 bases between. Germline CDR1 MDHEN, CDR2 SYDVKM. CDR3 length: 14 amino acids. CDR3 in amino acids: CASTMGGSSYEQYF. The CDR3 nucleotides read TGTGCCAGCACGATGGGGGGAAGCTCCTACGAGCAGTACTTC.

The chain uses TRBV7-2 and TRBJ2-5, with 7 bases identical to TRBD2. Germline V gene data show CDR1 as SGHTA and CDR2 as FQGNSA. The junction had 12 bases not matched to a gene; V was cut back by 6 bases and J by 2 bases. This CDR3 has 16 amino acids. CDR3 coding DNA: TGTGCCAGCAGTGGGGGTGCAGCGGGGCCTCAAGAGACCCAGTACTTC. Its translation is CASSGGAAGPQETQYF.

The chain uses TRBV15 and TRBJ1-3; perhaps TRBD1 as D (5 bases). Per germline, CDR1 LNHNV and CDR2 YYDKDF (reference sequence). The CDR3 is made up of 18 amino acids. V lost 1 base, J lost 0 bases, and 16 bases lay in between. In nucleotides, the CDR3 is TGTGCCACCAGCAGAGGGGGACCCATTTTATTCTCTGGAAACACCATATATTTT. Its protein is CATSRGGPILFSGNTIYF.

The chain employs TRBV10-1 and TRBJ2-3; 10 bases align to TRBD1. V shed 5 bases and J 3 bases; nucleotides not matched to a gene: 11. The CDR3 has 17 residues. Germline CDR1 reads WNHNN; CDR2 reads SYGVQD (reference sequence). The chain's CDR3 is CASSITRPGQGTDTQYF. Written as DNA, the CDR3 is TGCGCCAGCAGTATAACCCGACCGGGACAGGGGACAGATACGCAGTATTTT.

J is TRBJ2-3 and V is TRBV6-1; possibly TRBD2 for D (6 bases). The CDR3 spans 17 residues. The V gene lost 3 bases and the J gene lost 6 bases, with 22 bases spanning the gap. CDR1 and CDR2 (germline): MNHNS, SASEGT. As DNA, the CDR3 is TGTGCCAGCAGTGATGGAAGGACGGCCTCGACTAGGGATACGCAGTATTTT. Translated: CASSDGRTASTRDTQYF.

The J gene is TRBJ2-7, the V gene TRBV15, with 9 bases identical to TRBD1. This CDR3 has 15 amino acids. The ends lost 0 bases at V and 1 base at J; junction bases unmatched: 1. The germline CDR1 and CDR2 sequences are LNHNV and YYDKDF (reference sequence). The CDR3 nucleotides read TGTGCCACCAGCAGAGATGGACAGGGGTCCTACGAGCAGTACTTC. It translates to CATSRDGQGSYEQYF.

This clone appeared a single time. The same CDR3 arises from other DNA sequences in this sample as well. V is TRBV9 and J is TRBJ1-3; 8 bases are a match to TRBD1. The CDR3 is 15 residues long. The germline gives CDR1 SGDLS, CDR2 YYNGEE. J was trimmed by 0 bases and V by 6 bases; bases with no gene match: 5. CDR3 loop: CASNRGDHSGNTIYF. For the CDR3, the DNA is TGTGCCAGCAACAGGGGGGACCACTCTGGAAACACCATATATTTT.

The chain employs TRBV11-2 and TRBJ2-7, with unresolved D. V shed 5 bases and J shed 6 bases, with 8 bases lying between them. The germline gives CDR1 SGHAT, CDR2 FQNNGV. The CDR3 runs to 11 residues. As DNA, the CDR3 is TGTGCCAGCAGCGAACCCCTCGAGCAGTACTTC. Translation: CASSEPLEQYF. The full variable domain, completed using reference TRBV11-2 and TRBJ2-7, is EAGVAQSPRYKIIEKRQSVAFWCNPISGHATLYWYQQILGQGPKLLIQFQNNGVVDDSQLPKDRFSAERLKGVDSTLKIQPAKLEDSAVYLCASSEPLEQYFGPGTRLTVT.

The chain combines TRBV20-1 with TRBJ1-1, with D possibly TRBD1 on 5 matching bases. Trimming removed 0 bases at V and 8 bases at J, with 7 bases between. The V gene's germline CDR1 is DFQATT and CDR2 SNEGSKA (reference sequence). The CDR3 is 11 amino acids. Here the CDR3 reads CSAREDIEAFF. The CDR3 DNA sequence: TGCAGTGCTAGAGAGGACATAGAAGCTTTCTTT.